This TCR beta chain derives from a study of T cells in Graves' hyperthyroidism and ophthalmopathy. From RNA transcripts, TCR beta CDR3 regions were amplified. RT-PCR in the first round (using the HTBI primer set) targeted the TCR CDR3. TCRdb used MiXCR to reprocess the multiplex PCR reads, holding one entry per CDR3 protein. This sample has more than 300,000 distinct CDR3 sequences; around 18% occur once, and the top ten carry over 35%. Trimming removed 1 base at V and 6 bases at J, with 12 bases between. This CDR3 contains 14 residues. From germline, CDR1 is SGHVT and CDR2 SQSDAQ. This clonotype was seen repeatedly, ten times or more.

This TCR came from a man aged 18 to 35 with Graves' ophthalmopathy. Sequencing was carried out using blood. The V and J genes are TRBV7-4 and TRBJ1-2; D remains unclear. CDR3 protein: CASSLGFPTDGYTF. CDR3 DNA: TGTGCCAGCAGCTTAGGATTCCCTACTGATGGCTACACCTTC.